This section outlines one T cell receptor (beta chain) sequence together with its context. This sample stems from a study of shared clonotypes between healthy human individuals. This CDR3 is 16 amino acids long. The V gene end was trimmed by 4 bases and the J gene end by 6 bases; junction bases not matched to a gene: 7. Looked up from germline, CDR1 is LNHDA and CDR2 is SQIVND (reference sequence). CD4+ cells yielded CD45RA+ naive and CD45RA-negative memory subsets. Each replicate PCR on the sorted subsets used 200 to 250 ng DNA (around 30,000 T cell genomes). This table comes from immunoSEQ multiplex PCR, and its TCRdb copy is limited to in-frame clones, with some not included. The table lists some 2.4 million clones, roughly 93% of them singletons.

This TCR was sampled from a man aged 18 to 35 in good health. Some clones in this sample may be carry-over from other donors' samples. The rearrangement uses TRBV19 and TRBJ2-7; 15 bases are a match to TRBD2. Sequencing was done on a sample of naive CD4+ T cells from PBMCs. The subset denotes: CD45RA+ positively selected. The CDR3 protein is CASSRTSGRAGVEQYF. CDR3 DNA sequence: TGTGCCAGTAGTAGGACTAGCGGGAGGGCCGGGGTCGAGCAGTACTTC.